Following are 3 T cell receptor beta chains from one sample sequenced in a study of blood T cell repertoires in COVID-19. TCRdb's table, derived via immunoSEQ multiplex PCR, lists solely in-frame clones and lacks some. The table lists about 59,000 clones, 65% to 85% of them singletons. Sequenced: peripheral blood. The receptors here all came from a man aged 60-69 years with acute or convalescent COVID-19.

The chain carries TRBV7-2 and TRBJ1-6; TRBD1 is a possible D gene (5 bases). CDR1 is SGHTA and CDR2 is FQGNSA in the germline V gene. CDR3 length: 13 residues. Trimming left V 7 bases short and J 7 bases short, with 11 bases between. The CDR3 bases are TGTGCCAGCAATGGGAGGGGAAATTCACCCCTCCACTTT. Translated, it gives CASNGRGNSPLHF.

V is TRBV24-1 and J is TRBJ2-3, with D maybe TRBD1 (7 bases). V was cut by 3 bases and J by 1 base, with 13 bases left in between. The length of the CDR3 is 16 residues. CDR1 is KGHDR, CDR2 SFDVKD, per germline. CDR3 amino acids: CATSDPQGGGTDTQYF. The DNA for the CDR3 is TGTGCCACCAGTGATCCCCAGGGGGGAGGCACAGATACGCAGTATTTT.

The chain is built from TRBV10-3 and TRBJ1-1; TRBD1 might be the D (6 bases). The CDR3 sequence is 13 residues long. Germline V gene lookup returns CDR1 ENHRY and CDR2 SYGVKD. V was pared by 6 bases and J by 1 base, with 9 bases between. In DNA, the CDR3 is TGTGCCATCAGAATACAGGGGAACACTGAAGCTTTCTTT. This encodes CAIRIQGNTEAFF.